Listed below are T cell receptor beta chains from one sample, sequenced in a study of OX40 agonist ivuxolimab in advanced cancers. Using immunoSEQ multiplex PCR, the repertoire was profiled, and TCRdb retains in-frame clones only, with some absent. The table shows some 51,000 clones, with around 86% occurring only once. The sample in question was CD4+ or CD8+ T cells sorted from blood, obtained in a trial of the OX40 agonist ivuxolimab. Receptors were obtained from an adult with an advanced solid tumor such as melanoma, head and neck, liver or kidney cancer. The CDR3 runs from the conserved cysteine through the conserved F or W. Fields, in order: CDR3 DNA, CDR3 protein, J gene, V gene, D gene. The D gene is left open where the match is weak.

CDR3 DNA: TGTGCCAGCAGCCATGGGTTGCTCGGGAGCCTGGGCACAGATACGCAGTATTTT
CDR3 protein: CASSHGLLGSLGTDTQYF
J gene: TRBJ2-3
V gene: TRBV5-6
D gene: .

CDR3 DNA: TGTGCCAGCAGACCTCCGCCCGGGACAGGGAACACCGGGGAGCTGTTTTTT
CDR3 protein: CASRPPPGTGNTGELFF
J gene: TRBJ2-2
V gene: TRBV7-9
D gene: TRBD1

CDR3 DNA: TGTGCCAGCAGCCCCGGGGGGGAAGGCTACGAGCAGTACTTC
CDR3 protein: CASSPGGEGYEQYF
J gene: TRBJ2-7
V gene: TRBV9
D gene: TRBD2

CDR3 DNA: TGTGCCAGCAGCTTTCCGGACTATGGCTACACCTTC
CDR3 protein: CASSFPDYGYTF
J gene: TRBJ1-2
V gene: TRBV5-8
D gene: .

CDR3 DNA: TGCGCCAGCGGGACGAGGACTAGACCGGGAAATGAGCAGTTCTTC
CDR3 protein: CASGTRTRPGNEQFF
J gene: TRBJ2-1
V gene: TRBV10-1
D gene: TRBD2

CDR3 DNA: TGTGCCAGCAGCGCATACAGGGATAGCAATCAGCCCCAGCATTTT
CDR3 protein: CASSAYRDSNQPQHF
J gene: TRBJ1-5
V gene: TRBV9
D gene: .

CDR3 DNA: TGTGCCACCAGCGGGGGGCTACATACGCAGTATTTT
CDR3 protein: CATSGGLHTQYF
J gene: TRBJ2-3
V gene: TRBV15
D gene: .

CDR3 DNA: TGTGCCAGCAGCCAAGATTACAGGGGGCGAAGAGAGACCCAGTACTTC
CDR3 protein: CASSQDYRGRRETQYF
J gene: TRBJ2-5
V gene: TRBV14
D gene: TRBD1

CDR3 DNA: TGTGCCATCTCCATGACACTCGACAGCAATCAGCCCCAGCATTTT
CDR3 protein: CAISMTLDSNQPQHF
J gene: TRBJ1-5
V gene: TRBV10-3
D gene: .

CDR3 DNA: TGTGCCAGCAGTTTACGGGCAGCGAACTCCTACGAGCAGTACTTC
CDR3 protein: CASSLRAANSYEQYF
J gene: TRBJ2-7
V gene: TRBV27
D gene: .

CDR3 DNA: TGCGCCAGCAGCCAAGATCTTTGGGGGCAGGGAGCCTACGAGCAGTACTTC
CDR3 protein: CASSQDLWGQGAYEQYF
J gene: TRBJ2-7
V gene: TRBV4-3
D gene: .

CDR3 DNA: TGTGCCAGCAGCTTAGGTACAGGGGGAACCTACGAGCAGTACTTC
CDR3 protein: CASSLGTGGTYEQYF
J gene: TRBJ2-7
V gene: TRBV13
D gene: TRBD1

CDR3 DNA: TGTGCCAGCAGCGTAACAGGGGGCGACGAGCAGTACTTC
CDR3 protein: CASSVTGGDEQYF
J gene: TRBJ2-7
V gene: TRBV9
D gene: TRBD1

CDR3 DNA: TGTGCCAGCAGTCTTGACAGGAACCACCTCGAGCAGTACTTC
CDR3 protein: CASSLDRNHLEQYF
J gene: TRBJ2-7
V gene: TRBV6-6
D gene: .

CDR3 DNA: TGCAGCGTTGTGGTAGGAATGGCCTACGAGCAGTACTTC
CDR3 protein: CSVVVGMAYEQYF
J gene: TRBJ2-7
V gene: TRBV29-1
D gene: .

CDR3 DNA: TGTGCCAGCAGCTCCGGGGCGTTTCAGCCCCAGCATTTT
CDR3 protein: CASSSGAFQPQHF
J gene: TRBJ1-5
V gene: TRBV5-6
D gene: .

CDR3 DNA: TGCGCCAGCAGCCAAGATCGCCTGGGTGAGCAGTTCTTC
CDR3 protein: CASSQDRLGEQFF
J gene: TRBJ2-1
V gene: TRBV4-1
D gene: .

CDR3 DNA: TGCGCCAGCAGCCCTATTAAGGGCGGGGGTTCCCTCTACAATGAGCAGTTCTTC
CDR3 protein: CASSPIKGGGSLYNEQFF
J gene: TRBJ2-1
V gene: TRBV5-1
D gene: TRBD2

CDR3 DNA: TGTGCCAGCAGCTTAGTAGGGAGCGGGGGCTGGAATGAGCAGTTCTTC
CDR3 protein: CASSLVGSGGWNEQFF
J gene: TRBJ2-1
V gene: TRBV7-9
D gene: TRBD2

CDR3 DNA: TGTGCCAGCAGCCCGCCTAACTATGGCTACACCTTC
CDR3 protein: CASSPPNYGYTF
J gene: TRBJ1-2
V gene: TRBV7-9
D gene: .

CDR3 DNA: TGTGCCAGCAGCTTAGAAGCAGGGACCTACGAGCAGTACTTC
CDR3 protein: CASSLEAGTYEQYF
J gene: TRBJ2-7
V gene: TRBV11-2
D gene: .

CDR3 DNA: TGTGCCAGCAGGTACGACTATAATTCCGAAAAGGGGGCACAGCCCCAGCATTTT
CDR3 protein: CASRYDYNSEKGAQPQHF
J gene: TRBJ1-5
V gene: TRBV28
D gene: TRBD1

CDR3 DNA: TGTGCCAGCAGTGTACTTTACAGGGGGCTAGGGGACATTCAGTACTTC
CDR3 protein: CASSVLYRGLGDIQYF
J gene: TRBJ2-4
V gene: TRBV2
D gene: TRBD1

CDR3 DNA: TGTGCCAGCAGCTTAGTAGGAGGAAGAGAGACCCAGTACTTC
CDR3 protein: CASSLVGGRETQYF
J gene: TRBJ2-5
V gene: TRBV11-2
D gene: .